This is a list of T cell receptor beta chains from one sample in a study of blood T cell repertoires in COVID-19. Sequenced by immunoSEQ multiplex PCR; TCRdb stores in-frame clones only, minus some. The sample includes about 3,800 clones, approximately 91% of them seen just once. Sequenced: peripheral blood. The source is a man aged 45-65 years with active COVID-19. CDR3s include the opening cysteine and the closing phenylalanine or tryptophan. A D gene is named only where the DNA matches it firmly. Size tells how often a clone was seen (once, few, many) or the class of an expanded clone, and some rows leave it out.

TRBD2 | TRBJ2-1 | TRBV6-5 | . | CASSLLIGGSDEQFF | TGTGCCAGCAGTCTTCTTATCGGCGGGAGCGATGAGCAGTTCTTC
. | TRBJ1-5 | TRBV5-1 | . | CASSTTGSNQPQHF | TGCGCCAGCAGCACGACAGGTAGCAATCAGCCCCAGCATTTT
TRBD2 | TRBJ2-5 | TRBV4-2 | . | CASSRDGTSGIQETQYF | TGTGCCAGCAGCCGGGACGGGACTAGCGGGATACAAGAGACCCAGTACTTC
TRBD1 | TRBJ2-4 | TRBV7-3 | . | CASSQLAGGENIQYF | TGTGCCAGCAGCCAACTGGCAGGGGGCGAAAACATTCAGTACTTC
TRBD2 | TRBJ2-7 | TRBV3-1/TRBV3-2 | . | CASSRGTSGYYEQYF | TGTGCCAGCAGCCGGGGGACTAGCGGATACTACGAGCAGTACTTC
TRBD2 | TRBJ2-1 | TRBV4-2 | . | CASSQEAGGVPYNEQFF | TGTGCCAGCAGCCAAGAAGCGGGGGGAGTCCCCTACAATGAGCAGTTCTTC
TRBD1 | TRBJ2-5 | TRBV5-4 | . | CASSPDRGETQYF | TGTGCCAGCAGCCCGGACAGGGGTGAGACCCAGTACTTC
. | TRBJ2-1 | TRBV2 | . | CASSRESSYNEQFF | TGTGCCAGCAGCAGGGAAAGCTCCTACAATGAGCAGTTCTTC
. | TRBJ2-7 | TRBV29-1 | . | CSVDLEANEQYF | TGCAGCGTTGACTTGGAGGCAAACGAGCAGTACTTC
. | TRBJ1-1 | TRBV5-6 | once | CASSEHQAPNTEAFF | TGTGCCAGCAGCGAACACCAGGCCCCGAACACTGAAGCTTTCTTT
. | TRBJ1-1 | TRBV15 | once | CATTDRVGRTEAFF | TGTGCCACCACCGACAGAGTAGGGCGCACTGAAGCTTTCTTT
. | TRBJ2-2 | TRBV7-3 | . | CASSSPGLDGTGELFF | TGTGCCAGCAGCTCCCCAGGGCTGGATGGCACCGGGGAGCTGTTTTTT
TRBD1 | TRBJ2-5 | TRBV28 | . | CASKGGTGVKTQYF | TGTGCCAGCAAAGGGGGGACAGGTGTAAAGACCCAGTACTTC
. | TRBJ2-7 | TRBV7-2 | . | CASSSPGTLGEQYF | TGTGCCAGCAGCTCACCCGGGACTTTGGGCGAGCAGTACTTC
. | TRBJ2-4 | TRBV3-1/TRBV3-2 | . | CASSPDPGAVTNKNIQYF | TGTGCCAGCAGCCCAGACCCCGGCGCGGTTACTAACAAAAACATTCAGTACTTC
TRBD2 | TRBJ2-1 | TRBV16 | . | CASSQSVAGGNEQFF | TGTGCCAGCAGCCAATCGGTAGCGGGGGGCAATGAGCAGTTCTTC
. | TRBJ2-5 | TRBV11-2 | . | CASSPTTQETQYF | TGTGCCAGCAGTCCGACAACTCAAGAGACCCAGTACTTC
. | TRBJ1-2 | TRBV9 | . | CASSFTGDYGYTF | TGTGCCAGCAGCTTTACGGGGGACTATGGCTACACCTTC
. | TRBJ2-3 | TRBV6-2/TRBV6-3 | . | CASSYRGVDTQYF | TGTGCCAGCAGTTACCGGGGAGTAGATACGCAGTATTTT
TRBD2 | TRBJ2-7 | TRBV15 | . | CATSVSGSGSYEQYF | TGTGCCACCAGCGTTAGCGGGAGTGGGTCGTACGAGCAGTACTTC
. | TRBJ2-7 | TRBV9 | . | CASSVALRVGPYEQYF | TGTGCCAGCAGCGTAGCTCTGCGAGTGGGCCCCTACGAGCAGTACTTC
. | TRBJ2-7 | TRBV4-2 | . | CASSQDRTGIYEQYF | TGTGCCAGCAGCCAAGATAGAACAGGGATCTACGAGCAGTACTTC
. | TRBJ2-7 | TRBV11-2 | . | CASSLIDRPYAYEQYF | TGTGCCAGCAGCTTAATAGACAGGCCCTATGCCTACGAGCAGTACTTC
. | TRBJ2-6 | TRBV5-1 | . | CASSLAMGAGVNVLTF | TGCGCCAGCAGCTTGGCAATGGGGGCAGGTGTCAACGTCCTAACTTTC
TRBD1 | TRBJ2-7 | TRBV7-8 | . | CASSRRGPTYEQYF | TGTGCCAGCAGCCGCAGGGGGCCTACCTACGAGCAGTACTTC
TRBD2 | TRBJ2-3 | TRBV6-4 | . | CASTETSGNTDTQYF | TGTGCCAGCACCGAGACTAGCGGGAACACAGATACGCAGTATTTT
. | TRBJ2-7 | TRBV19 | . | CASSIGVPDEQYF | TGTGCCAGTAGTATAGGAGTGCCGGACGAGCAGTACTTC
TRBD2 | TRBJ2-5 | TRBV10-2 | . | CASSEGTSGITETQYF | TGCGCCAGCAGTGAGGGGACTAGCGGGATTACTGAGACCCAGTACTTC
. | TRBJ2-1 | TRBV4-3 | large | CASSQAGWNEQFF | TGCGCCAGCAGCCAAGCAGGGTGGAATGAGCAGTTCTTC
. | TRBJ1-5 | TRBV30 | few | CAWSISSNQPQHF | TGTGCCTGGAGTATTAGCTCGAATCAGCCCCAGCATTTT
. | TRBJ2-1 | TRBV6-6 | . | CASSPSVGVSGDEQFF | TGTGCCAGCAGCCCTTCGGTGGGAGTTAGCGGAGATGAGCAGTTCTTC
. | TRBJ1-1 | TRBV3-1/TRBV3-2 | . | CASSQGKQGTTEAFF | TGTGCCAGCAGCCAAGGGAAACAGGGAACCACTGAAGCTTTCTTT
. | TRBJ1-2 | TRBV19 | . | CASSIRVLGNGYTF | TGTGCCAGTAGTATTCGGGTTCTCGGGAATGGCTACACCTTC
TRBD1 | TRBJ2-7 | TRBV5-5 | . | CASSFVQGDGYEQYF | TGTGCCAGCAGCTTCGTTCAGGGGGATGGGTACGAGCAGTACTTC
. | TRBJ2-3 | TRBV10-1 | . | CASSFGTADTDTQYF | TGCGCCAGCTCTTTCGGGACTGCAGACACAGATACGCAGTATTTT
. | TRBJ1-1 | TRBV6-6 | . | CASSYSAGATEAFF | TGTGCCAGCAGTTACTCGGCGGGGGCTACTGAAGCTTTCTTT
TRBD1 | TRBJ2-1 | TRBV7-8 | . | CASSPEGQGGYTEQFF | TGTGCCAGCAGCCCGGAGGGACAGGGGGGATATACTGAGCAGTTCTTC
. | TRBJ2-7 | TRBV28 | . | CASVPFQNSYEQYF | TGTGCCAGCGTTCCTTTCCAGAACTCCTACGAGCAGTACTTC
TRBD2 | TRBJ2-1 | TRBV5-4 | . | CASSPSGSSNEQFF | TGTGCCAGCAGTCCTAGCGGGAGCAGTAATGAGCAGTTCTTC
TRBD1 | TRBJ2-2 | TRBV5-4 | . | CASSLNRGRAGELFF | TGTGCCAGCAGCTTGAACAGGGGGCGTGCCGGGGAGCTGTTTTTT
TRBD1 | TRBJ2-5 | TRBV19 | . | CASSKTGYQETQYF | TGTGCCAGTAGTAAGACAGGGTACCAAGAGACCCAGTACTTC
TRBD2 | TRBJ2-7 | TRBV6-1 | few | CASSESSGSSYEQYF | TGTGCCAGCAGTGAATCCAGCGGGAGCTCCTACGAGCAGTACTTC
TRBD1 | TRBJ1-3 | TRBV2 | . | CASSDRGQSGNTIYF | TGTGCCAGCAGTGACAGGGGGCAATCTGGAAACACCATATATTTT
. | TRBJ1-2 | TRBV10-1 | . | CASSGGWNYGYTF | TGCGCCAGCAGCGGAGGTTGGAACTATGGCTACACCTTC
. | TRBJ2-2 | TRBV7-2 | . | CASSFGLDTGELFF | TGTGCCAGCAGCTTTGGACTCGACACCGGGGAGCTGTTTTTT
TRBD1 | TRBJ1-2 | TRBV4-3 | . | CASSQVVPGTGFGYTF | TGCGCCAGCAGCCAAGTAGTTCCCGGGACAGGGTTTGGCTACACCTTC
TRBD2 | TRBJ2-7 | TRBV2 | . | CASGEGTSAYEQYF | TGTGCCAGCGGGGAAGGGACTAGCGCCTACGAGCAGTACTTC
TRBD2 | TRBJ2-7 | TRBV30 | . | CAWSVVLGGGPDEQYF | TGTGCCTGGAGTGTAGTCCTCGGGGGAGGGCCCGACGAGCAGTACTTC
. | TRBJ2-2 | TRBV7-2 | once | CASTIRGGSVISNTGELFF | TGTGCCAGCACCATAAGGGGGGGATCCGTTATATCGAACACCGGGGAGCTGTTTTTT
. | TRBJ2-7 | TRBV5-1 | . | CASSVAAGNYEQYF | TGCGCCAGCAGCGTCGCGGCCGGGAACTACGAGCAGTACTTC
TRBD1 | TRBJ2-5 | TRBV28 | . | CASSSWTGGKQETQYF | TGTGCCAGCAGTTCCTGGACAGGGGGAAAACAAGAGACCCAGTACTTC
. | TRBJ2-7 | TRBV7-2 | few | CASSLNRAFEQYF | TGTGCCAGCAGCTTAAACAGGGCTTTCGAGCAGTACTTC
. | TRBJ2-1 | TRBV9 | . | CASSVEGLTYNEQFF | TGTGCCAGCAGCGTAGAGGGGCTCACCTACAATGAGCAGTTCTTC
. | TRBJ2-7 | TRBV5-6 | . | CASSLYGGYEQYF | TGTGCCAGCAGCTTGTATGGCGGCTACGAGCAGTACTTC
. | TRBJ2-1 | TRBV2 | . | CASSAQPSYNEQFF | TGTGCCAGCAGTGCACAACCATCCTACAATGAGCAGTTCTTC